These 18 T cell receptor beta chains originate from one sample sequenced in a study of technical replicates of blood from four donors. Using immunoSEQ multiplex PCR, the repertoire was profiled, and TCRdb retains in-frame clones only, with some absent. The sample lists fewer than 20,000 clones; about nine tenths were seen once. Sequenced sample: PBMCs. Receptors originate from a human donor in good health.

V gene TRBV25-1 combines with J gene TRBJ1-1, with D perhaps TRBD1 (6 bases). The CDR3 length is 16 residues. Per the germline V gene, CDR1 is MGHDK and CDR2 is SYGVNS. Trimming took 3 bases from V and 1 from J, leaving 15 bases between them. The CDR3: CASSDSGTLKNTEAFF. The CDR3, as DNA: TGTGCCAGCAGTGATTCCGGGACACTGAAGAACACTGAAGCTTTCTTT.

The chain is built from TRBV5-1 and TRBJ2-7; possible D gene TRBD1, 5 bases. The CDR3 runs 14 residues. With 0 bases removed from V and 3 bases from J, the gap between germline ends came to 10 bases. From germline, CDR1 is SGHRS and CDR2 YFSETQ. The CDR3 sequence is CASSLAGQGYEQYF. CDR3 in DNA: TGCGCCAGCAGCTTGGCCGGGCAGGGCTACGAGCAGTACTTC.

This clone is large (0.1 to 1%). The chain couples TRBV28 to TRBJ2-5; 9 bases line up with TRBD2. The CDR3 has 15 residues. The germline gives CDR1 MDHEN, CDR2 SYDVKM. Trimming took 7 bases from V and 5 from J; bases not matched to a gene: 11. CDR3 DNA sequence: TGTGCCAGCACCGCAGGGCGGGAGGGGGGGGAGACCCAGTACTTC. Encoded protein: CASTAGREGGETQYF.

This clone was seen only a few times. CDR3 region: CASSEIVATGYGYTF. The CDR3 DNA sequence: TGTGCCAGCAGTGAAATCGTAGCTACTGGGTATGGCTACACCTTC. The gene calls are TRBV2 and TRBJ1-2; D not resolved. Trimming shortened V by 2 bases and J by 5 bases, and 15 bases separated the two germline ends. Germline assignment: CDR1 SNHLY and CDR2 FYNNEI. The CDR3 length is 15 residues.

The chain carries TRBV28 and TRBJ1-5; D is possibly TRBD1 (5 bases). The germline V gene encodes CDR1 MDHEN and CDR2 SYDVKM. Trimming removed 11 bases from V and 1 base from J, with 9 bases in between. The CDR3 runs to 12 residues. CDR3 nucleotide sequence: TGTGCCTCCCGACAGAGCAATCAGCCCCAGCATTTT. Translation gives CASRQSNQPQHF.

This clone showed up just once. This rearrangement joins TRBV11-2 to TRBJ1-2; D is undetermined. CDR3 size: 16 residues. The germline CDR1 and CDR2 sequences are SGHAT and FQNNGV. The V gene lost 5 bases and the J gene lost 8 bases, with 24 bases spanning the gap. The CDR3 loop reads CASSPRVPKTVWGYTF. The CDR3 DNA reads TGTGCCAGCAGCCCGAGGGTACCCAAGACCGTTTGGGGCTACACCTTC.

CDR3 sequence reads: CASSLGLAGYNEQFF. CDR3 DNA sequence: TGTGCCAGTAGTTTAGGACTAGCGGGGTACAATGAGCAGTTCTTC. V gene TRBV19 combines with J gene TRBJ2-1, with 12 nucleotides matching TRBD2. Per germline, CDR1 LNHDA and CDR2 SQIVND (reference sequence). This CDR3 is 15 amino acids long. After removal of 5 bases from V and 4 bases from J, the junction contained 3 bases not matched to a gene. Drawing the rest from reference TRBV19 and TRBJ2-1, the complete variable domain is DGGITQSPKYLFRKEGQNVTLSCEQNLNHDAMYWYRQDPGQGLRLIYYSQIVNDFQKGDIAEGYSVSREKKESFPLTVTSAQKNPTAFYLCASSLGLAGYNEQFFGPGTRLTVL.

The gene calls are TRBV10-1 and TRBJ1-4; no firm D call. Per germline, CDR1 WNHNN and CDR2 SYGVQD (reference sequence). The CDR3 consists of 13 residues. V was trimmed by 7 bases and J by 8 bases, leaving 14 bases between them. This CDR3 is CASMDGRGEKLFF. CDR3 DNA: TGCGCCAGCATGGACGGACGAGGGGAAAAACTGTTTTTT.

The rearrangement joins TRBV9 to TRBJ1-2; TRBD1 aligns across 9 bases. The CDR3 has 16 residues. V shed 3 bases, J shed 4 bases, and the junction held 10 bases outside the gene matches. From germline, CDR1 is SGDLS and CDR2 YYNGEE. The CDR3 loop is CASSALRQGGSYGYTF. In DNA form, the CDR3 reads TGTGCCAGCAGCGCCCTAAGACAGGGGGGGAGCTATGGCTACACCTTC.

The gene calls are TRBV6-5 and TRBJ2-2; no clear D. The ends were cut back, 0 bases at V and 3 bases at J, with 8 bases in the middle. The CDR3 spans 15 residues. Germline V gene lookup returns CDR1 MNHEY and CDR2 SVGAGI. The CDR3 spells CASSYSIGYTGELFF. Here the CDR3 DNA reads TGTGCCAGCAGTTACTCTATCGGGTACACCGGGGAGCTGTTTTTT.

This chain connects TRBV15 to TRBJ2-1, with TRBD2 matching 14 bases. Germline V gives CDR1 LNHNV, CDR2 YYDKDF (reference sequence). The trim removed 4 bases at V and 9 bases at J, leaving 14 bases unmatched. The CDR3 sequence is 18 residues long. The CDR3, as DNA: TGTGCCACCAGCATATTTCCGGGACTAGCGGGAGTGATGGGTGAGCAGTTCTTC. Translated: CATSIFPGLAGVMGEQFF.

J is TRBJ1-1 and V is TRBV5-5; D remains ambiguous. V lost 8 bases and J lost 2, with 19 bases in between. Germline V gene lookup returns CDR1 SGHKS and CDR2 YYEKEE (reference sequence). The CDR3 totals 15 residues. The chain's CDR3 is CASRPSLGSNTEAFF. The CDR3 coding sequence is TGTGCCAGTCGACCTTCTTTGGGCAGTAACACTGAAGCTTTCTTT.

This chain joins TRBV2 and TRBJ2-1, with 14 bases matching TRBD2. The CDR3 spans 16 residues. V was clipped by 7 bases and J by 7 bases; unmatched bases: 9. Germline V gene lookup returns CDR1 SNHLY and CDR2 FYNNEI. Here the CDR3 DNA reads TGTGCCAGCACTGGAGAGGGACTAGCGGGAGTTAATGAGCAGTTCTTC. Translating it yields CASTGEGLAGVNEQFF.

The DNA of the CDR3 is TGTGCCAGCTCACCACCGAACGCCTGGACAGGAGGGCACTATGGCTACACCTTC. Encoded protein: CASSPPNAWTGGHYGYTF. The J gene is TRBJ1-2, the V gene TRBV18, with 7 bases lining up with TRBD1. The trim removed 0 bases at V and 3 bases at J, leaving 13 bases unmatched. The germline gives CDR1 KGHSH, CDR2 LQKENI. CDR3 size: 18 residues.

The chain couples TRBV7-6 to TRBJ2-7, with 10 positions matching TRBD2. V shed 1 base and J 7 bases; nucleotides not matched to a gene: 7. Germline CDR1 is SGHVS and CDR2 is FNYEAQ. The CDR3 covers 15 residues. The CDR3 coding sequence is TGTGCCAGCAGCTTAGAGAGCCTAGCGGGAGTAGAGCAGTACTTC. Encoded protein: CASSLESLAGVEQYF.

This chain joins TRBV10-2 and TRBJ2-1, with D possibly being TRBD2 (5 bases). V lost 9 bases, J lost 0 bases, and 15 bases lay in between. This CDR3 is 15 amino acids long. Germline V lookup: CDR1 WSHSY, CDR2 SAAADI. For the CDR3, the DNA is TGCGCCAGTGCCCTGCGGAGCGGCTCCTACAATGAGCAGTTCTTC. It specifies CASALRSGSYNEQFF.

This chain links TRBV21-1 with TRBJ2-2; the DNA was not used to check the table's D call, TRBD2. TRBV21-1 is given as a pseudogene. The CDR3 totals 19 residues. CDR3 bases: TGTGCCAGCAAGAGCAGGGGACTAGCGGGAGGGCCCAGGACCGGGGAGCTGTTTTTT. It yields the protein CASKSRGLAGGPRTGELFF.

CDR3 in DNA: TGTGCCAGCTCACCTTACAGCCTTAATGAGCAGTTCTTC. Translation gives CASSPYSLNEQFF. The chain recombines TRBV18 with TRBJ2-1; D is unclear. CDR3 length: 13 residues. V lost 3 bases and J 7 bases, leaving 10 bases between the germline ends. CDR1 is KGHSH, CDR2 LQKENI, per germline.